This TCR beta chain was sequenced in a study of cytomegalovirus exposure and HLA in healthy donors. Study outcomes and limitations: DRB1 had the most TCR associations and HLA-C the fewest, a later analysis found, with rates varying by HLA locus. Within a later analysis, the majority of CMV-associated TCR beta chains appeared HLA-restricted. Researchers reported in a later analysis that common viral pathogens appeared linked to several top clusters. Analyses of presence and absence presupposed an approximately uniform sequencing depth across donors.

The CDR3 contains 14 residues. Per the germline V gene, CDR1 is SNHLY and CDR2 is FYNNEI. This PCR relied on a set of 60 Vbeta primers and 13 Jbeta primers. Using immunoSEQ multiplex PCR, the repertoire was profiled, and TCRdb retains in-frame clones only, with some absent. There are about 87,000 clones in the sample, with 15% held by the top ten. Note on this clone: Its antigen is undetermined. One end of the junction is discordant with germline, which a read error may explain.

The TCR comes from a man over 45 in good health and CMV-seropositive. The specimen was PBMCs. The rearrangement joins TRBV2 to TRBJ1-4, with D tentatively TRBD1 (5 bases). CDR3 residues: CASRETETHEKLFF. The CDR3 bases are TGTGCCAGCAGAGAGACAGAAACTCATGAAAAACTGTTTTTT.